Presented here are 10 T cell receptor beta chains from one specimen sequenced in a study of CD8 T cells in ankylosing spondylitis. From the 5' RACE reads, TCRdb called clonotypes with MiXCR, one entry per CDR3 protein. The table lists roughly 160,000 distinct CDR3 sequences, around 10% of them singletons. The sequenced sample was blood, either unsorted or a sorted T cell fraction (not recorded which). These receptors all come from a male donor with ankylosing spondylitis or in good health (not recorded which).

Turning to this clonotype: At one end, the junction sequence differs from germline, possibly due to a read error. The chain carries TRBV27 and TRBJ2-3, with TRBD2 as a possible D gene (7 bases). Germline assignment: CDR1 MNHEY and CDR2 SMNVEV (reference sequence). The CDR3 has 16 residues. In nucleotides, the CDR3 is TGCACCAGCAGTCCCACCTGGGGGGGGGCATCAGATACGCAGTATTTT. This encodes CTSSPTWGGASDTQYF.

The chain carries TRBV11-3 and TRBJ2-4; the D gene is possibly TRBD2 (6 bases). Germline-derived CDR1 and CDR2 are SGHNT and YENEEA. Deletions cut 4 bases from V and 3 bases from J, with 19 bases between. CDR3 length equals 17 residues. The CDR3 nucleotides read TGTGCCAGCAGCTCATCCCGGGGGTATGAAGACAAAAACATTCAGTACTTC. Translating gives CASSSSRGYEDKNIQYF.

The chain recombines TRBV5-4 with TRBJ1-2; D is unclear. This CDR3 is 13 amino acids long. Between the trimmed V and J ends, which lost 0 bases and 6 bases, there was a span of 9 bases. The germline V gene has CDR1 SGHNT and CDR2 YYREEE (reference sequence). The CDR3 sequence is CASSLEAANGYTF. CDR3 DNA sequence: TGTGCCAGCAGCTTGGAGGCAGCGAATGGCTACACCTTC. The full variable domain, its missing parts supplied by reference TRBV5-4 and TRBJ1-2, is ETGVTQSPTHLIKTRGQQVTLRCSSQSGHNTVSWYQQALGQGPQFIFQYYREEENGRGNFPPRFSGLQFPNYSSELNVNALELDDSALYLCASSLEAANGYTFGSGTRLTVV.

This clonotype was recorded at least ten times. This chain uses TRBV4-3 with TRBJ2-3; TRBD1 agrees at 11 bases. V was clipped by 4 bases and J by 3 bases; unmatched bases: 6. This CDR3 is 16 amino acids long. Per germline, CDR1 LGHNA and CDR2 YSLEER. The CDR3 region is CASSLTGQGATDTQYF. The CDR3 nucleotides read TGCGCCAGCAGCCTCACCGGACAGGGGGCAACAGATACGCAGTATTTT.

This sequence joins TRBV7-9 and TRBJ1-5; a weak D match, TRBD1 (5 bases). Germline CDR1 and CDR2: SEHNR and FQNEAQ (reference sequence). CDR3 length: 17 residues. V lost 0 bases and J 2 bases, leaving 14 bases between the germline ends. This CDR3 is CASSLAPWMGRNQPQHF. For the CDR3, the DNA is TGTGCCAGCAGCTTAGCGCCCTGGATGGGACGCAATCAGCCCCAGCATTTT. Drawing the rest from reference TRBV7-9 and TRBJ1-5, the complete variable domain is DTGVSQNPRHKITKRGQNVTFRCDPISEHNRLYWYRQTLGQGPEFLTYFQNEAQLEKSRLLSDRFSAERPKGSFSTLEIQRTEQGDSAMYLCASSLAPWMGRNQPQHFGDGTRLSIL.

V and J are TRBV7-2 and TRBJ2-5; tentatively, D is TRBD2 (5 bases). Germline CDR1 is SGHTA and CDR2 is FQGNSA. This CDR3 region has 18 residues. V was clipped by 1 base and J by 3 bases, with 21 bases between them. The chain's CDR3 is CASSLGGRTAEREETQYF. DNA of the CDR3: TGTGCCAGCAGCTTAGGAGGGCGTACAGCCGAACGTGAAGAGACCCAGTACTTC. Full variable domain (outside the CDR3, taken from reference TRBV7-2 and TRBJ2-5): GAGVSQSPSNKVTEKGKDVELRCDPISGHTALYWYRQSLGQGLEFLIYFQGNSAPDKSGLPSDRFSAERTGGSVSTLTIQRTQQEDSAVYLCASSLGGRTAEREETQYFGPGTRLLVL.

This clonotype was counted ten times or more. This chain's CDR3 is CASRQLETQYF. The CDR3 DNA is TGTGCCAGCAGACAATTGGAGACCCAGTACTTC. The chain joins TRBV7-2 to TRBJ2-5; no reliable D call. Between the trimmed V and J ends, which lost 6 bases and 5 bases, there was a span of 7 bases. Looked up from germline, CDR1 is SGHTA and CDR2 is FQGNSA. The CDR3 consists of 11 residues.

The sample holds many counts of this clonotype. This chain uses TRBV5-6 with TRBJ1-5; 7 nucleotides match TRBD1. The CDR3 contains 16 residues. CDR1 and CDR2 (germline): SGHDT, YYEEEE. J was trimmed by 4 bases and V by 0 bases; bases with no gene match: 7. The DNA for the CDR3 is TGTGCCAGCAGCTTGGGTCCTGGGACAGTTAATCAGCCCCAGCATTTT. It yields the protein CASSLGPGTVNQPQHF.

Ten or more counts support this clonotype. The chain carries TRBV20-1 and TRBJ2-1; D is unclear. V lost 2 bases and J lost 8, with 10 bases in between. Per the germline V gene, CDR1 is DFQATT and CDR2 is SNEGSKA (reference sequence). The CDR3 has 12 amino acids. As DNA, the CDR3 is TGCAGTGCTAGACCTTTTTACGATGAGCAGTTCTTC. As protein: CSARPFYDEQFF.

In regard to this clonotype: One base away lies a much larger clone, so this may be a sequencing read error. J is TRBJ2-2 and V is TRBV6-5; TRBD1 matches 7 bases. Germline CDR1 is MNHEY and CDR2 is SVGAGI. The trim removed 2 bases at V and 6 bases at J, leaving 15 bases unmatched. This CDR3 is built from 18 residues. DNA for the CDR3: TGTGCCAGCAGTTACGATCTAGGGGGCGTTGGGGTCGCCGGGGAGCTGTTTTTT. As protein: CASSYDLGGVGVAGELFF.